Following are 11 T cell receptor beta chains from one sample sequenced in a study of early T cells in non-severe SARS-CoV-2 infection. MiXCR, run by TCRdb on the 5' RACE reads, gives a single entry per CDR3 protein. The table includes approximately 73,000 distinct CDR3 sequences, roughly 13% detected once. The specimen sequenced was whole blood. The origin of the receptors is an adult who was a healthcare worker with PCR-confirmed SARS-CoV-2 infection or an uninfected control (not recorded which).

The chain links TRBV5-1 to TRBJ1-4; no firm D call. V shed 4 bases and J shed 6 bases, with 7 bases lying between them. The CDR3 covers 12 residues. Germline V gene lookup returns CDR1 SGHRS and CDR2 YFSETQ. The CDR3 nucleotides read TGCGCCAGCAGCCTCGAGGATGAAAAACTGTTTTTT. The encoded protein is CASSLEDEKLFF.

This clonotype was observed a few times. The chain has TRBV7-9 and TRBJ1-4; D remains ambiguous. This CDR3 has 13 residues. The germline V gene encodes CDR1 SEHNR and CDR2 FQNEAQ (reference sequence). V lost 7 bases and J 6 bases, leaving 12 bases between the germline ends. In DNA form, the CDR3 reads TGTGCCAGCAACCCCCAAGGGCATGAAAAACTGTTTTTT. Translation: CASNPQGHEKLFF.

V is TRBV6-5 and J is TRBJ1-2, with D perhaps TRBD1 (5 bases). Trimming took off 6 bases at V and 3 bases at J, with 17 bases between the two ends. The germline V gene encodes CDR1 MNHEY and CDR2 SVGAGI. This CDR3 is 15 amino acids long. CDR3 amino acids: CASRGEGSGDYGYTF. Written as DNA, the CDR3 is TGTGCCAGCAGAGGAGAGGGGTCGGGGGACTATGGCTACACCTTC.

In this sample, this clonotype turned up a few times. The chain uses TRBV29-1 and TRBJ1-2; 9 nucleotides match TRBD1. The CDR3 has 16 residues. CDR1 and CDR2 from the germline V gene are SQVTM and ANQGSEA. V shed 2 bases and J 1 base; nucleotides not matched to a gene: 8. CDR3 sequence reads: CSVENRGRPGNYGYTF. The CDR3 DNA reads TGCAGCGTTGAAAACAGGGGGCGGCCGGGTAACTATGGCTACACCTTC.

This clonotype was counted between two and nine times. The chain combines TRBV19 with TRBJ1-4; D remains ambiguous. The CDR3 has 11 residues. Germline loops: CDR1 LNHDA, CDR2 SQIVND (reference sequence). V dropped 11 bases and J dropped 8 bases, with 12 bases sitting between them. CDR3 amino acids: CAVEDNEKLFF. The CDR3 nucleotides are TGTGCCGTTGAGGATAACGAAAAACTGTTTTTT.

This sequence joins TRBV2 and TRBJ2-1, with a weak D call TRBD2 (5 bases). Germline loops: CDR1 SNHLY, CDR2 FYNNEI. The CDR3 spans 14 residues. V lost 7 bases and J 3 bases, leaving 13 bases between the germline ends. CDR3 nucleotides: TGTGCCAGCACGGCAATGAGCGGCTACAATGAGCAGTTCTTC. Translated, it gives CASTAMSGYNEQFF. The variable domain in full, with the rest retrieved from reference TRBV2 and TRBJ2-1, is EPEVTQTPSHQVTQMGQEVILRCVPISNHLYFYWYRQILGQKVEFLVSFYNNEISEKSEIFDDQFSVERPDGSNFTLKIRSTKLEDSAMYFCASTAMSGYNEQFFGPGTRLTVL.

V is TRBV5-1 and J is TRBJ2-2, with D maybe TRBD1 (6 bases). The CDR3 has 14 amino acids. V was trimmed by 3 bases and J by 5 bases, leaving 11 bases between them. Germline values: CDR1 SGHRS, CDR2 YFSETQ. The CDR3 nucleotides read TGCGCCAGCAGCTCACAGGGATGGACCGGGGAGCTGTTTTTT. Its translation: CASSSQGWTGELFF.

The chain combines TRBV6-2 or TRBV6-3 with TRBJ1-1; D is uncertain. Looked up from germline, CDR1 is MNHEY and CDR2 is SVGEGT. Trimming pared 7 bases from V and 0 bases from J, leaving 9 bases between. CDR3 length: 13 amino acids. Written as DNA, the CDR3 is TGTGCCAGCAAACCCCCCATGAACACTGAAGCTTTCTTT. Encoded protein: CASKPPMNTEAFF.

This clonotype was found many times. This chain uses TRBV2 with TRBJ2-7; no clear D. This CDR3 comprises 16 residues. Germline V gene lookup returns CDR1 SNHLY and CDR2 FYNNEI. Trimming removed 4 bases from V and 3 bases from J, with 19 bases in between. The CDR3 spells CASSGRQPVLYYEQYF. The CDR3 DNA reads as TGTGCCAGCAGTGGCAGGCAGCCAGTACTCTACTACGAGCAGTACTTC.

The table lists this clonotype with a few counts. For the CDR3, the DNA is TGTGCCAGCAGCGGACGGAATGAAGCTTTCTTT. Translated, it gives CASSGRNEAFF. The chain carries TRBV28 and TRBJ1-1; D remains ambiguous. V shed 6 bases and J shed 7 bases, with 9 bases lying between them. The CDR3 sequence is 11 residues long. CDR1 is MDHEN, CDR2 SYDVKM, per germline. Full variable domain (remainder filled in from reference TRBV28 and TRBJ1-1): DVKVTQSSRYLVKRTGEKVFLECVQDMDHENMFWYRQDPGLGLRLIYFSYDVKMKEKGDIPEGYSVSREKKERFSLILESASTNQTSMYLCASSGRNEAFFGQGTRLTVV.

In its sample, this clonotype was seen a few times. The CDR3 is CASSLDRLYGYTF. The CDR3 DNA is TGTGCCAGCAGCTTGGACAGACTCTATGGCTACACCTTC. This sequence joins TRBV5-4 and TRBJ1-2; D remains unclear. The CDR3 totals 13 residues. Germline loops: CDR1 SGHNT, CDR2 YYREEE (reference sequence). Trimming cost V 0 bases and J 4 bases, with 7 bases left between them.